The sequence of this T cell receptor (beta chain) was determined in a study of identical twins. Overall study results and limits: An excess of low generation probability was shown by twin-shared out-of-frame alpha sequences.

Concerning this clonotype: Its matching antigen is unknown.

A universal primer site came from template switching; cDNA carried unique molecular identifiers. TCRdb ran MiXCR on the 5' RACE reads and lists one entry per CDR3 protein. Of about 720,000 distinct CDR3 sequences in the sample, 8.6% are singletons; the top ten hold roughly 0.9%. Everyone who donated was a healthy Caucasian. The same data also went into a second study, on yellow fever vaccine responses in identical twins. That report adds: In identical twins, vaccine T cell responses appeared partly shared and partly individual.

The specimen sequenced was PBMCs. This sequence originates from a woman under 30 in good health.

The CDR3 nucleotides are TGTGCCAGCAGCCCCAAGGAAAACACCGGGGAGCTGTTTTTT. This sequence encodes CASSPKENTGELFF. J is TRBJ2-2 and V is TRBV7-9; no firm D call. Germline CDR1 is SEHNR and CDR2 is FQNEAQ (reference sequence). This CDR3 is built from 14 residues. Trimming shortened V by 5 bases and J by 2 bases, and 9 bases separated the two germline ends.